This note documents a single T cell receptor beta chain sequence. Ten or more counts support this clonotype. Its specific antigen is unknown. The sample holds no much larger clone one base away, and base qualities are not on file. At the junction V is shortened by 0 bases and J by 9 bases; bases outside the gene matches: 2. The CDR3 covers 15 residues, taking in both the cysteine and the phenylalanine. Only the CDR3 DNA is retained, 45 bases long and in frame from the first base. The germline V gene (reference sequence) yields MNHEY for CDR1 and SMNVEV for CDR2. The method was multiplex PCR. The data were produced on an Illumina HiSeq 4000. TCR beta libraries were built with iRepertoire HTBI primers and Arm-PCR amplification of CDR3 regions. Gel purification was performed on PCR products prior to sequencing. In the source study's methods: A total of under 80 TRBV and 14 TRBJ segments were identified across samples and were used for gene usage analysis of CDR3 amino acid clonotypes. COPE and FqMerger were used to merge the filtered high-quality paired reads into contigs. BLAST was used to align contigs to the IMGT TRBV, TRBD and TRBJ reference genes, and CDR3 was defined following IMGT. Any clonotype with a frequency above 0.1% was counted as a highly expanded clone. Shannon entropy was used to measure repertoire diversity, and the Gini coefficient was used to measure V-J evenness. Clonotypes shared by more than one individual were considered public. The raw public data were reprocessed by TCRdb itself: fastp quality trimming at Q25, MiXCR clonotype calling, in-frame beta chains only. Identical CDR3 protein sequences are pooled into one entry, listed with their most common genes and DNA. What appears here as the V and J calls and clone size reflects TCRdb's work, not the paper's. This sample is represented by about 470,000 distinct CDR3 sequences; more than 20% of them were singletons. The top ten hold 6.5% to 10% of the sample.

This specimen's time point label, interpreted: persistent/refractory GD, antithyroid drugs over 5 years with positive TRAb. For both TCR sequencing and RNA sequencing, RNA was extracted from PBMCs using TRIzol. The diagnosis of Graves' disease followed American Thyroid Association guidelines. The patients came from an endocrinology department in Xi'an, China. From each patient, about 9 milliliters of peripheral blood was collected into an EDTA anticoagulant tube. PBMCs were isolated by Ficoll Paque Plus density gradient separation without further T cell sorting. RNA quality was checked with an Agilent 2100 Bioanalyzer and agarose gel, and concentration with a NanoDrop 2000. The data stem from a study of regulatory T cells in long-lasting Graves disease (dated by TCRdb to the early 2020s). A note on the overall study: Persistent Graves' disease meant more than 5 years of antithyroid drug treatment with TSH receptor autoantibodies that stayed positive. This study used TCR sequencing and RNA sequencing of peripheral blood to compare persistent Graves' disease patients against newly diagnosed Graves' disease patients. The study was registered as a clinical trial and conducted in China. TCR sequencing covered 13 persistent and roughly 20 newly diagnosed Graves' disease patients, about 35 samples in total. On average, persistent Graves' disease patients in the clinical cohort had been on antithyroid drugs for approximately 10 years.

The study at large found these results: Patients with persistent disease shared more public clonotypes (about 3,000) than newly diagnosed patients did (more than 900). Lower TCR Shannon entropy and fewer highly expanded clones were observed in persistent Graves' disease patients than in newly diagnosed patients, which suggested clonal expansion. As a limitation, the authors acknowledged that the small sample size may reduce accuracy. Persistent disease showed preferential use of TRBV28, TRBJ1-2 and TRBJ2-5, whereas newly diagnosed disease favored TRBV20-1 and TRBJ2-1. Sequencing and analysis were limited to the TCR beta chain. Peripheral blood alone was examined, since thyroid tissue, which constituted the primary lesion, could not be accessed.

This sequence originates from a female donor with Graves disease. Sequenced material: peripheral blood mononuclear cells (PBMCs), taken when the disease was refractory, from a patient treated with antithyroid drugs. Rearrangement joined TRBV27 to TRBJ1-6, with TRBD1 identical over 10 junction bases. The CDR3 here reads CASSLSGTGASPLHF. The nucleotide sequence reads TGTGCCAGCAGTTTATCTGGGACAGGGGCTTCACCCCTCCACTTT.